This entry concerns a single T cell receptor (beta chain). The data were obtained in a study of T cells expressing NK-cell markers. From the 5' RACE reads, TCRdb lists one entry per CDR3 protein and no DNA. Found here are 400,000 to 550,000 distinct CDR3 sequences; the top ten clones hold approximately 6.8%. The CDR3 has 12 residues. Germline V gene data show CDR1 as SQVTM and CDR2 as ANQGSEA. This chain links TRBV29-1 with TRBJ2-3; TCRdb designates TRBD1, a call that cannot be tested without DNA. The source is a woman between 18 and 70 years old in good health. Sequenced: blood T cells: a sorted CD56 or NKG2C T cell subset, CD4+ or CD8+ T cells, or bulk PBMC T cells (not recorded which). The CDR3: CSVDQGSDTQYF.